This TCR beta chain was recovered during a study of CD8 T cells in ankylosing spondylitis. General study points: A motif of 7 or 8 highly homologous TCR beta variants was seen as apparently characteristic of ankylosing spondylitis blood. Peripheral blood samples showed relatively rare disease-linked clones, and these clones were CD8+. Some of the motif variants had earlier been found in reactive arthritis patients' fluid and blood. Researchers reportedly found disease-linked clones significantly enriched in matched ankylosing spondylitis synovial fluid.

Trimming removed 0 bases from V and 5 bases from J; junction bases left unmatched: 10. The CDR3 runs to 17 residues. CDR1 and CDR2 from the germline V gene are MNHEY and SVGAGI. In this sample, this clonotype turned up a few times. Its specificity is not known. Quantitative molecular-barcoded 5'-RACE generated the TCR beta libraries. MiXCR, run by TCRdb on the 5' RACE reads, gives a single entry per CDR3 protein. The table records about 540,000 distinct CDR3 sequences, roughly an eighth of them present only once. Sequencing was done on a sample of blood, either unsorted or a sorted T cell fraction (not recorded which). V is TRBV6-5 and J is TRBJ2-5; the match to TRBD2 covers 9 bases. This TCR derives from a male donor with ankylosing spondylitis. The CDR3 DNA sequence: TGTGCCAGCAGTTACTCGATAGGAGCGGGAGGCTGGGAGACCCAGTACTTC. Translation gives CASSYSIGAGGWETQYF.